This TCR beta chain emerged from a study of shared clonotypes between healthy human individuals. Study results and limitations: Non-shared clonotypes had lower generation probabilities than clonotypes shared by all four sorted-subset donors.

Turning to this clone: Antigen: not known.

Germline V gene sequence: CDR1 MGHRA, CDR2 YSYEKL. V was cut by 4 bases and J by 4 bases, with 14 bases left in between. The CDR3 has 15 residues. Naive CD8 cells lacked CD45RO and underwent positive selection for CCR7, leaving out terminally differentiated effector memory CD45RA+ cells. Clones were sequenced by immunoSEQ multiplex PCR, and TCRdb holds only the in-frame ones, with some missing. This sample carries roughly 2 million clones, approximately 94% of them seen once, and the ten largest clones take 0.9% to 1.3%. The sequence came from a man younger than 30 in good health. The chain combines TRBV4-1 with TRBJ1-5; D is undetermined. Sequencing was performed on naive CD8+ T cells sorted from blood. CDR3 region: CASSPRLSDNQPQHF. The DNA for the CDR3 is TGCGCCAGCAGCCCCCGATTGAGCGATAATCAGCCCCAGCATTTT.